This TCR beta chain emerged from a study of beta chain features in type 1 diabetes. Looking at the study overall: Patients shared similar age, gender and cell yields with healthy donors.

Stem cell-like memory, regulatory, central memory and naive CD4+ cells were sorted via CD45RO/CCR7/CD25/CD127/CD95/CD27. As to this clone: Its specificity is not known.

Regarding the study as a whole: PCR might favor shorter templates, but any such skew would affect patients and controls equally. Patients with Type 1 diabetes showed moderately but significantly shorter TCRB CDR3s in all four CD4+ subsets.

Sequencing targeted expressed TCRB transcripts, as all isolated RNA had been reverse transcribed. The data were produced by immunoSEQ multiplex PCR, yet TCRdb's version contains in-frame clones alone and is incomplete. Of under 400,000 clones listed, over 9.5% are singletons. The CDR3 length is 14 residues. The germline gives CDR1 SGHTA, CDR2 FQGTGA. Trimming took off 3 bases at V and 0 bases at J, with 5 bases between the two ends. The chain links TRBV7-3 to TRBJ2-2; D remains ambiguous. The TCR originated in a man aged 18 to 29 in good health. Specimen: naive CD4+ T cells from blood. The CDR3, as DNA: TGTGCCAGCAGCTTGGCTCCGAACACCGGGGAGCTGTTTTTT. Its translation is CASSLAPNTGELFF.